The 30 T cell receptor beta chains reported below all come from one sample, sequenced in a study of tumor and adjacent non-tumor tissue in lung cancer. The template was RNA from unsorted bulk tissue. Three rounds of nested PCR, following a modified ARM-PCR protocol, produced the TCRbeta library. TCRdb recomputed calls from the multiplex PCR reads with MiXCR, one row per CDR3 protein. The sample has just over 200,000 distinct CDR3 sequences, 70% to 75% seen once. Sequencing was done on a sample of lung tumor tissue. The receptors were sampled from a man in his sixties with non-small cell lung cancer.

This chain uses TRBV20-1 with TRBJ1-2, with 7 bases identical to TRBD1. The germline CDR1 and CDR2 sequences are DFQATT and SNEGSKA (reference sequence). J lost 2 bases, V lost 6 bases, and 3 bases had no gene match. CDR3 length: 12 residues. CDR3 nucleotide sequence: TGCAGTGCCATGGACAGGAACTATGGCTACACCTTC. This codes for CSAMDRNYGYTF.

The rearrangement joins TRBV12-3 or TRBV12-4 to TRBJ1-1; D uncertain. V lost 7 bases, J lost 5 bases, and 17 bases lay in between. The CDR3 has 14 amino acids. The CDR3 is CASTLRLGVTEAFF. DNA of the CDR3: TGTGCCAGCACCCTTCGTCTCGGGGTGACTGAAGCTTTCTTT.

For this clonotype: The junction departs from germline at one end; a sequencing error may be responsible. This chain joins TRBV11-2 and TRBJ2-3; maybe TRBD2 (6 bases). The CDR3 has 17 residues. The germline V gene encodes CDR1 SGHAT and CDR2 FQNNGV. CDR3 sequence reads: CASSIEVRGRSTDTQYF. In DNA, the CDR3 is TGTGCCAGCAGCATAGAGGTGCGGGGCAGGAGCACAGATACGCAGTATTTT.

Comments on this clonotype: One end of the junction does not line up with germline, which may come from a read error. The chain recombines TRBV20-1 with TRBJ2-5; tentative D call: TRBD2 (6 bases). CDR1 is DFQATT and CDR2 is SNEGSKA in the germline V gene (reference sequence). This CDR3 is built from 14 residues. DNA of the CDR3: TGCAGTGCTACAAGTGAAGGACTCCGGGAGACTCAGTACTTC. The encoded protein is CSATSEGLRETQYF.

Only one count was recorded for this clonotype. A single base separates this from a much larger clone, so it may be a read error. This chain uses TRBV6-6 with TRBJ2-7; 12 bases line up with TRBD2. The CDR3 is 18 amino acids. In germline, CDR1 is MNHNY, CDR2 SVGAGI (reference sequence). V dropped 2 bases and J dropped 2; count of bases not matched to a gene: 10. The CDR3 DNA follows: TGTGCCAGCAGTTACCTAGCGGGAGGGATGAGTAGCACCTACGAGCAGTACTTC. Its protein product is CASSYLAGGMSSTYEQYF.

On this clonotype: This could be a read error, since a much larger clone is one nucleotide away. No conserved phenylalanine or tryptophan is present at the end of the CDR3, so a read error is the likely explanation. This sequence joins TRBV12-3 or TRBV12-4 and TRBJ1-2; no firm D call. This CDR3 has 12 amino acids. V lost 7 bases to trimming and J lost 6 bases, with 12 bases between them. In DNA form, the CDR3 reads TGTGCCAGCACACGGAGGTGGAATGGCTACACCTTA. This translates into CASTRRWNGYTL.

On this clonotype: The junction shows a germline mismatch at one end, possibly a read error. The CDR3 spells CASNPGTLNNQSQHF. In nucleotides, the CDR3 is TGTGCCAGCAACCCTGGGACACTGAACAATCAGTCCCAGCATTTT. This chain links TRBV6-1 with TRBJ1-5, with D perhaps matching TRBD1 (6 bases). Germline CDR1 is MNHNS and CDR2 is SASEGT. The CDR3 has 15 amino acids.

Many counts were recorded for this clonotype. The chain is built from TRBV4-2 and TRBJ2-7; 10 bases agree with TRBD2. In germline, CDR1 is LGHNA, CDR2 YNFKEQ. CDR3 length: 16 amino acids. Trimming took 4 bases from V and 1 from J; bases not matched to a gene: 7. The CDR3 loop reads CASSLTRTSGSYEQYF. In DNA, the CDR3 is TGTGCCAGCAGCCTTACTCGGACTAGCGGATCCTACGAGCAGTACTTC.

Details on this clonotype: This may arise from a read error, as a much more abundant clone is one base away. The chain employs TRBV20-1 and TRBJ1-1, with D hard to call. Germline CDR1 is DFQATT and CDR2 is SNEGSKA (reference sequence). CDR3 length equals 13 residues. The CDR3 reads CSAEVRPATESFF. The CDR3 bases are TGCAGTGCCGAGGTCCGGCCTGCCACTGAATCTTTCTTT.

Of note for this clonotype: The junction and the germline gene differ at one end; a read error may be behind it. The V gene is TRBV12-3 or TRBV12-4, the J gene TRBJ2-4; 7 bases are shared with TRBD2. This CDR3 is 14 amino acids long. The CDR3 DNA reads TGTGCAAGCGGGGTGGGCATAGCCCAAAACATTCAGTACTTC. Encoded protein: CASGVGIAQNIQYF.

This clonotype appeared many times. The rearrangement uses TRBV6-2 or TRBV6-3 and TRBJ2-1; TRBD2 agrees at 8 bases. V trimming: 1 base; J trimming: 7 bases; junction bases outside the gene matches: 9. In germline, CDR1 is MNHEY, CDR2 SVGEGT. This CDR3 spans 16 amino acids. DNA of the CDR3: TGTGCCAGCAGTTACTTGCTAGCGGGTCCTCTGAATGAGCAGTTCTTC. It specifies CASSYLLAGPLNEQFF.

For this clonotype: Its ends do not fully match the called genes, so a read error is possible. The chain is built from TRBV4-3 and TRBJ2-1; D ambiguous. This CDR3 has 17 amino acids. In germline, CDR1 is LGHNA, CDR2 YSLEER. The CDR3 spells CASSPSPVGIKNNEQFF. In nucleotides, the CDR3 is TGCGCCAGTAGCCCCAGCCCAGTGGGAATTAAAAACAATGAGCAGTTCTTC.

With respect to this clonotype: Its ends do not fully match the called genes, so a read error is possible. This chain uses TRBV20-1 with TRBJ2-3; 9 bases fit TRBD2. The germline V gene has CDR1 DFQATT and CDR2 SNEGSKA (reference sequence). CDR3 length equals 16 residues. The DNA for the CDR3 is TGCAGTGCCCGCCCCAATAGCGGGAGTCCGGCAGATATGCAGTATTTT. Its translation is CSARPNSGSPADMQYF.

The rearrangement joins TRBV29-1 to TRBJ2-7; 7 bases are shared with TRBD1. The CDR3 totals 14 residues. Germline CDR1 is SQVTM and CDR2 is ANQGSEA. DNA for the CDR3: TGCAGGCAAGCCCGGCGACAGGGTGACAACAAGCAGTACTTC. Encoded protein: CRQARRQGDNKQYF.

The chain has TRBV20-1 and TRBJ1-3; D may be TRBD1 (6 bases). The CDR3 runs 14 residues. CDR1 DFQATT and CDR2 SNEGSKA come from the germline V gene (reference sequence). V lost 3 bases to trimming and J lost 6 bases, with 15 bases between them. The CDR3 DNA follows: TGCAGTGCTAGTGATCGGGGGCCTGTAAACACCATATATTTT. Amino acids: CSASDRGPVNTIYF.

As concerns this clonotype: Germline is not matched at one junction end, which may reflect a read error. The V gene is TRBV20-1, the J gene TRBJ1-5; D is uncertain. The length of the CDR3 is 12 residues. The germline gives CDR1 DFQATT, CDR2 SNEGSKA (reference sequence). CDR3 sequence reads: CSRETCNQPQHF. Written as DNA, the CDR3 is TGCAGTCGGGAGACATGCAATCAGCCTCAGCATTTT.

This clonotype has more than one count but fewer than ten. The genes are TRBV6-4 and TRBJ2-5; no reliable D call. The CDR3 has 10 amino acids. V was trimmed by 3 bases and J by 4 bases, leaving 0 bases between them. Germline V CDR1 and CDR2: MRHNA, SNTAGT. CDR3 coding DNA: TGTGCCAGCAGTGAAGAGACCCAGTACTTC. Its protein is CASSEETQYF.

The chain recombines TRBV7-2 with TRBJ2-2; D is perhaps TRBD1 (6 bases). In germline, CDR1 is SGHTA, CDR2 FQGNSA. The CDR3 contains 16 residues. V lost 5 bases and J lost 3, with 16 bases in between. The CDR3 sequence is CASSQRRGQDTGELFF. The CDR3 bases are TGTGCCAGCAGCCAGAGAAGGGGACAAGACACCGGGGAGCTGTTTTTT. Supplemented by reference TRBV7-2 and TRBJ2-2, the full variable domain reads GAGVSQSPSNKVTEKGKDVELRCDPISGHTALYWYRQSLGQGLEFLIYFQGNSAPDKSGLPSDRFSAERTGGSVSTLTIQRTQQEDSAVYLCASSQRRGQDTGELFFGEGSRLTVL.

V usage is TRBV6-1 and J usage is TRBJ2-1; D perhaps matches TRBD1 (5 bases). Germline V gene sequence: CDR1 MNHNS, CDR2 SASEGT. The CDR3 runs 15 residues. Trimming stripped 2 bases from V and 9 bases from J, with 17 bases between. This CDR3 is CASSEFWGLHIEQFF. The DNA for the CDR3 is TGTGCCAGCAGTGAATTTTGGGGCCTCCACATTGAGCAGTTCTTC.

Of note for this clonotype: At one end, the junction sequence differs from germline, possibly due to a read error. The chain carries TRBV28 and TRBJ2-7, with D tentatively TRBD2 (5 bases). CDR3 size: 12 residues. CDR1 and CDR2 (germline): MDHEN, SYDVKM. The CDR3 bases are TGTGCCAGCATGGGCCCGGGGTACGAGCATTACTTC. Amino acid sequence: CASMGPGYEHYF.

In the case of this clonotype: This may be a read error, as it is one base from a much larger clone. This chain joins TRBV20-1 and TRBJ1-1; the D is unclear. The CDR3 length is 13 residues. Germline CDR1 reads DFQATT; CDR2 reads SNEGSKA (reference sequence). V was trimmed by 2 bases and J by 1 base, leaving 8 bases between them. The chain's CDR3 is CSARSRRNTEAFF. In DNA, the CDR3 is TGCAGTGCTAGATCCAGAAGGAACACTGAAGCTTTCTTT.

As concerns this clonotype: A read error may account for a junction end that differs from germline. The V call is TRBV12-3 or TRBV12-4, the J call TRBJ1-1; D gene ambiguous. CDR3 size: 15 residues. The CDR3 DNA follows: TGTGCCAGCGGTTTAATGGCGACATCGAACACTGAAGCTTTCTTT. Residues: CASGLMATSNTEAFF.

The CDR3 loop reads CASSGGQTRYGYTF. The CDR3 region has the DNA TGTGCCAGCAGCGGGGGACAGACGAGATATGGCTACACCTTC. The chain couples TRBV6-5 to TRBJ1-2, with TRBD1 matching over 7 bases. J lost 5 bases, V lost 6 bases, and 9 bases had no gene match. The CDR3 runs 14 residues. Germline CDR1 MNHEY, CDR2 SVGAGI.

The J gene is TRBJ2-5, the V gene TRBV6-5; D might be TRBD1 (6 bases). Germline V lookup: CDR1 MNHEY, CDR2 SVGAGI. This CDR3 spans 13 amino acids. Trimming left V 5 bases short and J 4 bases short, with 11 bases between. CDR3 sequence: CASSRDKGETQYF. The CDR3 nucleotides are TGTGCCAGCAGTCGGGACAAGGGAGAGACCCAGTACTTC.

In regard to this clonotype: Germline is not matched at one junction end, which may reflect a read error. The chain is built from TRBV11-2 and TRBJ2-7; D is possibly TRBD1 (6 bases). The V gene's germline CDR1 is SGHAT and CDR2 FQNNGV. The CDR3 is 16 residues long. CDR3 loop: CASRLVVQGSRNEQYF. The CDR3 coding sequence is TGTGCCAGCAGATTAGTAGTTCAGGGGTCTAGGAACGAGCAGTACTTT.

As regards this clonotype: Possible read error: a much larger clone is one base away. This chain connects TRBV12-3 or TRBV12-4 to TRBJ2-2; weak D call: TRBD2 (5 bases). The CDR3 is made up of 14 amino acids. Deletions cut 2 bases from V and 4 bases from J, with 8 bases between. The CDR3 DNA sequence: TGTGCCAGCAGTTTAACAGAGGGCACCGGGGAGCTGTTTTTT. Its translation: CASSLTEGTGELFF.

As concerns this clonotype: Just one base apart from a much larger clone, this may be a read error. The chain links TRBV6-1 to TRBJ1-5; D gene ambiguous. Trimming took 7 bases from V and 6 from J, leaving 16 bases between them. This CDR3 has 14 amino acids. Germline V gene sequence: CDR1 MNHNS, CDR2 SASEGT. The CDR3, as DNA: TGTGCCAGCATAAATACGAACGGCATTCAGCCCCAGCATTTT. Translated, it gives CASINTNGIQPQHF.

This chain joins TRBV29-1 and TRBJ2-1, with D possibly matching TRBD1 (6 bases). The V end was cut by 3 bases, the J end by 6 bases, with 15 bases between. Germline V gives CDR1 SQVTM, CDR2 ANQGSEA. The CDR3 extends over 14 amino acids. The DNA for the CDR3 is TGCAGCGTTGAGGGGCAGGGGCGAGGCAATGAGCAGTTCTTC. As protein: CSVEGQGRGNEQFF.

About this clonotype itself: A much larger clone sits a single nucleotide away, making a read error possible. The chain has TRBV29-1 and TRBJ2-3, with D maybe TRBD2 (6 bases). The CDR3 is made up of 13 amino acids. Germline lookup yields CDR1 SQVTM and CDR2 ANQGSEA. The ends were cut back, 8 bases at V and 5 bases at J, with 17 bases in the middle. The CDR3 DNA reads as TGCAGCAGCCGGGACTTCAACAAAGATACGCAGTATTTT. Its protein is CSSRDFNKDTQYF.

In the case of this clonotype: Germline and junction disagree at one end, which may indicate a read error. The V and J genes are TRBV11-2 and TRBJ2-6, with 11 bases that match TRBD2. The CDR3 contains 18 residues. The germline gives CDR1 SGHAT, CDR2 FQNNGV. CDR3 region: CASSPTSGGATRVNVLTF. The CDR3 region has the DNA TGTGCCAGCAGTCCAACTAGCGGGGGAGCCACTAGGGTCAACGTTCTGACTTTC.